Listed here are 8 T cell receptor beta chains from one sample, sequenced in a study of long-term antiretroviral therapy in people with HIV (dated by TCRdb to the early 2020s). The immunoSEQ hsTCRB v3.0 assay was used at survey level resolution to sequence the TRB variable region. TCRdb obtained this table from immuneACCESS and retained in-frame rearrangements with V and J assigned. These tables miss some clones; where compared with another copy, unresolved V genes account for less than half of the shortfall, and the remainder is unexplained. The sample table records around 19,000 clones; around 87% of these occur just once. The top ten hold about 3.3% of the sample. The source material was unsorted PBMCs, sampled approximately 2.5 years after starting antiretroviral therapy. All receptors derive from a woman aged 45-65 years with HIV.

The chain uses TRBV28 and TRBJ1-1, with D perhaps matching TRBD1 (6 bases). The CDR3 spans 13 residues. The germline V gene has CDR1 MDHEN and CDR2 SYDVKM. V dropped 7 bases and J dropped 6 bases, with 15 bases sitting between them. CDR3 residues: CASTLPTGPEAFF. DNA for the CDR3: TGTGCCAGCACCCTACCGACAGGTCCTGAAGCTTTCTTT.

In this sample, this clone turned up once. The V and J genes are TRBV4-3 and TRBJ1-3; no definite D call. The V gene's germline CDR1 is LGHNA and CDR2 YSLEER. V lost 2 bases and J lost 7, with 15 bases in between. The CDR3 contains 15 residues. As DNA, the CDR3 is TGCGCCAGCAGCCAAATGGTGGGAGGGTGGAACACCATATATTTT. Translated: CASSQMVGGWNTIYF.

The chain is built from TRBV6-1 and TRBJ2-1; the D gene is possibly TRBD1 (6 bases). CDR1 and CDR2 from the germline V gene are MNHNS and SASEGT. The V gene lost 7 bases and the J gene lost 3 bases, with 10 bases spanning the gap. The CDR3 sequence is 13 residues long. The CDR3 DNA follows: TGTGCCAGCACTTTACAGGGCTACAATGAGCAGTTCTTC. This codes for CASTLQGYNEQFF.

This sequence joins TRBV2 and TRBJ2-7; 9 positions agree with TRBD1. Trimming cost V 6 bases and J 5 bases; bases outside gene matches: 8. Per germline, CDR1 SNHLY and CDR2 FYNNEI. The CDR3 has 14 amino acids. The CDR3 coding sequence is TGTGCCAGCAGCGAGGGACAGGGAGTCCACGAGCAGTACTTC. Translating it yields CASSEGQGVHEQYF.

The chain couples TRBV7-9 to TRBJ2-7, with a weak D call TRBD1 (6 bases). The length of the CDR3 is 15 residues. The germline CDR1 and CDR2 sequences are SEHNR and FQNEAQ (reference sequence). The V and J ends lost 0 bases and 1 base respectively, with 10 bases between them. CDR3: CASSLAGAGSYEQYF. CDR3 in DNA: TGTGCCAGCAGCTTAGCGGGGGCAGGGTCCTACGAGCAGTACTTC.

The chain employs TRBV29-1 and TRBJ1-1, with D perhaps TRBD1 (6 bases). V was trimmed by 5 bases and J by 0 bases, leaving 13 bases between them. Per germline, CDR1 SQVTM and CDR2 ANQGSEA. The CDR3 consists of 14 residues. The CDR3 loop is CSVRKGGLNTEAFF. The CDR3 region has the DNA TGCAGCGTTCGAAAGGGGGGTTTGAACACTGAAGCTTTCTTT.

The chain employs TRBV21-1 and TRBJ1-2. TRBV21-1 is assigned pseudogene status. CDR3 length: 13 residues. CDR3 coding DNA: TGTGCCAGCAGCAAAGCCCGGGAACTTGGCTACACCTTC. It specifies CASSKARELGYTF.

About this clone itself: The junction and the germline gene differ at one end; a read error may be behind it. Other nucleotide sequences from this sample produce the same CDR3. The chain uses TRBV7-9 and TRBJ1-1; 10 bases line up with TRBD1. Per the germline V gene, CDR1 is SEHNR and CDR2 is FQNEAQ (reference sequence). CDR3 length: 14 residues. CDR3 sequence: CASSLTTGGPEAFF. CDR3 coding DNA: TGTGCCAGCAGCTTAACGACAGGGGGCCCTGAAGCTTTCTTC.